The T cell receptor (beta chain) under discussion was sequenced for a study of T cell responses to AZD1222 COVID-19 vaccine. Produced via immunoSEQ multiplex PCR; TCRdb's table is partial and in-frame only. Of 250,000 to 300,000 clones listed, around 92% were seen once; the top ten hold approximately 0.52%. Second-dose groups at about 4 or about 12 weeks were pooled. Per germline, CDR1 SGDLS and CDR2 YYNGEE. The CDR3 spans 13 residues. V shed 8 bases and J 6 bases; nucleotides not matched to a gene: 7. About this clone itself: Its antigen is currently unknown.

Study findings and constraints: Repertoire sampling occurred only after the peak T cell response. Just a handful of people given AZD1222 tested seropositive at baseline.

The input for sequencing was peripheral blood, taken 28 days after the second AZD1222 dose. This chain uses TRBV9 with TRBJ2-7; TRBD1 aligns across 11 bases. The sequence came from an adult who received the AZD1222 COVID-19 vaccine. The DNA of the CDR3 is TGTGCCAGGGGGACAGGGGGAACAAGCGAGCAGTACTTC. Translated, it gives CARGTGGTSEQYF.